This TCR beta chain was captured in a study of cytomegalovirus exposure and HLA in healthy donors. Study-wide background: From HLA-typed donors, an early data release held about 85 million unique TCRs. General study findings and limits: Later, an analysis showed that TCR beta chains associated with HLA were more clonally expanded than others that were equally common. A prior analysis recorded that most TCR beta V segments were productive about 90% or about 30% of the time.

With respect to this clone: What it binds is unknown.

Primers: 60 Vbeta forward and 13 Jbeta reverse. Using immunoSEQ multiplex PCR, the repertoire was profiled, and TCRdb retains in-frame clones only, with some absent. The sample carries 150,000 to 200,000 clones, over 60% recorded once. The CDR3 is made up of 16 amino acids. Germline loops: CDR1 LNHDA, CDR2 SQIVND (reference sequence). V shed 3 bases, J shed 4 bases, and the junction held 7 bases outside the gene matches. The chain couples TRBV19 to TRBJ2-2, with TRBD2 identical over 8 bases. Sequencing was performed on PBMCs. This sequence was found in a woman aged 40 to 50 in good health and CMV-seronegative. The CDR3 DNA sequence: TGTGCCAGTAGTATCCCGGGACTAGACACCACCGGGGAGCTGTTTTTT. Translated: CASSIPGLDTTGELFF.